The 4 T cell receptor beta chains listed next were all sequenced from one sample in a study of PD-L1 blockade in urothelial cancer. Assay used: immunoSEQ multiplex PCR; TCRdb lists only in-frame clones, some missing. The sample has roughly 45,000 clones; roughly 87% are singletons. The sequencing used PBMCs, collected around atezolizumab (anti-PD-L1) treatment. The source is a man in his 60s with urothelial cancer.

This sequence joins TRBV30 and TRBJ2-7; 12 nucleotides line up with TRBD2. The germline V gene has CDR1 GTSNPN and CDR2 SVGIG (reference sequence). The CDR3 consists of 15 residues. The V segment lost 1 base and the J segment 3 bases; nucleotides outside the gene matches: 4. The DNA for the CDR3 is TGTGCCTGGAGTGCCGGACTAGCGGGGAACTACGAGCAGTACTTC. It encodes CAWSAGLAGNYEQYF.

The J gene is TRBJ2-5, the V gene TRBV29-1; 8 bases match TRBD1. The CDR3 covers 13 residues. Trimming took 1 base from V and 2 from J; bases not matched to a gene: 0. Per germline, CDR1 SQVTM and CDR2 ANQGSEA. The CDR3 is CSVEGQGQETQYF. CDR3 in DNA: TGCAGCGTTGAAGGACAGGGGCAAGAGACCCAGTACTTC.

This rearrangement joins TRBV11-2 to TRBJ1-5; D unclear. Germline V gives CDR1 SGHAT, CDR2 FQNNGV. Deletions cut 1 base from V and 4 bases from J, with 5 bases between. This CDR3 contains 13 residues. The CDR3 nucleotides are TGTGCCAGCAGCTTAGGGAGGAATCAGCCCCAGCATTTT. This encodes CASSLGRNQPQHF.

The J gene is TRBJ2-2, the V gene TRBV7-8; 11 nucleotides align to TRBD2. Trimming at V came to 7 bases and at J to 4 bases, leaving 5 bases not matched to a gene. This CDR3 is 15 amino acids long. Per germline, CDR1 SGHVS and CDR2 FQNEAQ. CDR3 sequence: CASMLSGGVTGELFF. Here the CDR3 DNA reads TGTGCCAGCATGCTTAGCGGGGGGGTCACCGGGGAGCTGTTTTTT. The full variable domain, rest sourced from reference TRBV7-8 and TRBJ2-2, is GAGVSQSPRYKVAKRGQDVALRCDPISGHVSLFWYQQALGQGPEFLTYFQNEAQLDKSGLPSDRFFAERPEGSVSTLKIQRTQQEDSAVYLCASMLSGGVTGELFFGEGSRLTVL.